These 6 T cell receptor beta chains were all obtained from the same sample, sequenced in a study of T cells after yellow fever vaccination. TCRdb redid the calling of the 5' RACE reads with MiXCR, one entry per CDR3 protein. Of hundreds of thousands of distinct CDR3 sequences in the sample, approximately 9% are singletons; the top ten hold approximately 18%. The sequenced sample was PBMCs, obtained on the day of the first yellow fever vaccination. The source is a man between 18 and 29 years old who received the YFV17D yellow fever vaccine.

The chain recombines TRBV19 with TRBJ1-2; perhaps TRBD1 as D (5 bases). V was shortened by 2 bases and J by 7 bases, with 17 bases between the two germline ends. The CDR3 runs to 15 residues. Germline CDR1 and CDR2: LNHDA and SQIVND (reference sequence). The CDR3 DNA sequence: TGTGCCAGTAGTATATCAGGGTTTTCGGAGAGTGGCTACACCTTC. Its protein is CASSISGFSESGYTF.

This chain links TRBV5-5 with TRBJ1-1; D ambiguous. There are 14 residues in the CDR3. V was shortened by 4 bases and J by 1 base, with 11 bases between the two germline ends. Looked up from germline, CDR1 is SGHKS and CDR2 is YYEKEE (reference sequence). The CDR3 bases are TGTGCCAGCAGCCATATGGGCCAGAACACTGAAGCTTTCTTT. The encoded protein is CASSHMGQNTEAFF.

This clonotype turned up a few times. This chain links TRBV18 with TRBJ1-5, with D possibly matching TRBD1 (6 bases). Trimming left V 5 bases short and J 0 bases short, with 20 bases between. Germline assignment: CDR1 KGHSH and CDR2 LQKENI. The length of the CDR3 is 18 residues. This chain's CDR3 is CASSSVALGGVSNQPQHF. The CDR3 DNA follows: TGTGCCAGCTCATCCGTCGCCCTAGGGGGAGTTAGCAATCAGCCCCAGCATTTT. The entire variable domain, with the rest obtained from reference TRBV18 and TRBJ1-5, is as follows: NAGVMQNPRHLVRRRGQEARLRCSPMKGHSHVYWYRQLPEEGLKFMVYLQKENIIDESGMPKERFSAEFPKEGPSILRIQQVVRGDSAAYFCASSSVALGGVSNQPQHFGDGTRLSIL.

The gene calls are TRBV3-1 and TRBJ1-1; tentative D call: TRBD1 (5 bases). This CDR3 is 13 amino acids long. Germline values: CDR1 LGHDT, CDR2 YNNKEL (reference sequence). Trimming took 0 bases from V and 5 from J, leaving 7 bases between them. CDR3 sequence: CASSQDWGTEAFF. The DNA of the CDR3 is TGTGCCAGCAGCCAAGACTGGGGGACTGAAGCTTTCTTT. Supplemented by reference TRBV3-1 and TRBJ1-1, the full variable domain reads DTAVSQTPKYLVTQMGNDKSIKCEQNLGHDTMYWYKQDSKKFLKIMFSYNNKELIINETVPNRFSPKSPDKAHLNLHINSLELGDSAVYFCASSQDWGTEAFFGQGTRLTVV.

The chain has TRBV7-6 and TRBJ1-6; 10 nucleotides align to TRBD1. The V gene end was trimmed by 4 bases and the J gene end by 0 bases; junction bases not matched to a gene: 3. This CDR3 region has 17 residues. Germline loops: CDR1 SGHVS, CDR2 FNYEAQ. The CDR3 sequence is CASSWTGGGSYNSPLHF. The CDR3 DNA follows: TGTGCCAGCAGCTGGACAGGGGGAGGCTCCTATAATTCACCCCTCCACTTT.

This clonotype was seen at least ten times. The V and J genes are TRBV5-1 and TRBJ2-7; TRBD1 matches 8 bases. Germline V gene data show CDR1 as SGHRS and CDR2 as YFSETQ. This CDR3 comprises 16 residues. Losses at the gene ends were 3 bases for V and 6 bases for J; bases not matched to a gene: 14. The CDR3 protein is CASSSRSRGHDGEQYF. The DNA of the CDR3 is TGCGCCAGCAGCTCGCGAAGCAGGGGGCACGACGGCGAGCAGTACTTC.